This T cell receptor (beta chain) comes out of a study of T cell responses to AZD1222 COVID-19 vaccine (dated by TCRdb to the early 2020s). At the level of the whole study: AZD1222 recipients with second doses at about 4 weeks or about 12 weeks were pooled, because spike-specific TCR depth and breadth did not differ between schedules. A total of 230 or so trial participants underwent TCR sequencing, of whom about 210 received two doses of AZD1222 and about 26 received two doses of the MenACWY control vaccine. Enrollment into the trials was organized by age into subgroups of 18-55, 56-69 and 70-plus years, and those subgroups contained roughly 150, 30 and 60 TCR-sequenced participants, respectively. What the authors observed across the whole study: Epitopes outside the regions mutated in the B.1.351 and B.1.1.7 variants were reportedly recognized by nearly half of the unique spike-specific TCRs. The 56-69-year group was small, and its depth increase did not reach significance, likely because of low power. Participants were mostly white British and included more females than males, and it was suggested by the authors that clonal diversity may have been underestimated. Conclusions about previously exposed vaccinees are limited, since just a handful of AZD1222 recipients were seropositive for SARS-CoV-2 at baseline. Because no samples from the day 14 peak response were available, repertoires could be characterized only after the peak T cell response. After two AZD1222 doses, spike-specific TCR breadth and depth were significantly higher than at day 0 and than in MenACWY recipients. CD4 TCRs associated with the vaccine covered the entire spike protein, and the dominant responses were in regions 160-218 and 743-854.

The CDR3 contains 16 residues, cysteine and phenylalanine counted. Of all the DNA, just the CDR3 is kept, 48 bases in frame from base 1. At the junction V is shortened by 0 bases and J by 4 bases, with 12 bases in between. The germline V gene encodes CDR1 KGHSH and CDR2 LQKENI. The CDR3 regions of human TCRbeta chains were subjected to immunosequencing. Under the source paper's analysis protocol: TCRs in the repertoires were matched against a reference library of SARS-CoV-2-specific TCRs that had been generated with the MIRA antigen-specificity platform. Breadth meant the fraction of unique TCRs that were SARS-CoV-2-associated, whereas depth meant the fraction of total T cells that were SARS-CoV-2-associated. Each spike-specific TCR was assigned to its reactive spike region and to a CD4 or CD8 class using the MIRA data. Log10-transformed breadth and depth values were compared by one-way ANOVA with Sidak's multiple comparisons tests. TCRdb stores this immuneACCESS table with in-frame sequences only. Part of the clones is absent; in the studies checked, under half of the shortfall reflects unresolved V genes, and no reason is known for the rest. D and trimming come from the DNA, and the V and J calls and clone size come from that table. Here the sample has 170,000 or so clones; about nine tenths occur a single time. The top ten hold approximately 1.5% of the sample.

This sample's time point label indicates: baseline before first vaccination. Samples from vaccinated people were obtained from the UK trials COV001 and COV002, which included a single-blind randomized controlled phase 2/3 trial of AZD1222 (ChAdOx1 nCoV-19) in healthy adults. For TCRbeta chain sequencing, PBMC samples were collected from trial participants at day 0 and at day 28 after the second dose. With regard to this clone: What antigen it recognizes has not been identified. One base away there is no much larger clone; base qualities are not given.

Sequences were derived from peripheral blood, sampled on day 0 of AZD1222 vaccination. This receptor chain uses TRBV18 and TRBJ2-2; the D segment cannot be called with confidence. The source of this sequence is an adult in good health. The CDR3 reads as follows: CASSPPNQHSTGELFF. The nucleotides read TGTGCCAGCTCACCACCGAACCAGCATTCCACCGGGGAGCTGTTTTTT.